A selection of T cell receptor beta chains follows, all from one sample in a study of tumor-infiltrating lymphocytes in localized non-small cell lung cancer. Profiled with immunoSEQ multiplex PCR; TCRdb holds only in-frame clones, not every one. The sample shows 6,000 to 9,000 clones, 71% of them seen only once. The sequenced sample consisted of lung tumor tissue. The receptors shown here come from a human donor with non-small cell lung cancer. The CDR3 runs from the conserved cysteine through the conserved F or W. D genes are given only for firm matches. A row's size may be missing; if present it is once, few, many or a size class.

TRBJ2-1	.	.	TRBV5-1	CASSPSTRGIENEQFF	TGCGCCAGCAGCCCCTCCACTAGGGGGATTGAAAATGAGCAGTTCTTC
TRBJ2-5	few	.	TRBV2	CASTHLVRHRETQYF	TGTGCCAGCACCCATCTAGTGCGCCATCGGGAGACCCAGTACTTC
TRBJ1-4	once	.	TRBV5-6	CASSRKEGNEKLFF	TGCGCCAGCAGCCGCAAGGAGGGTAATGAAAAACTGTTTTTT
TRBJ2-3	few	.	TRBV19	CASSEGDDTQYF	TGTGCCAGTAGTGAAGGGGACGATACGCAGTATTTT
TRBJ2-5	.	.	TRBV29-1	CSVAGDIGETQYF	TGCAGCGTTGCGGGGGATATAGGAGAGACCCAGTACTTC
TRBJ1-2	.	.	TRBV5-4	CASSLEGANYGYTF	TGTGCCAGCAGCTTGGAGGGAGCTAACTATGGCTACACCTTC
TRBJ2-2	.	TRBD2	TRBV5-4	CASSYTSGGPGELFF	TGTGCCAGCAGCTACACTAGCGGGGGGCCCGGGGAGCTGTTTTTT
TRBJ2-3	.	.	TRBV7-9	CASSPTGFSTDTQYF	TGTGCCAGCAGCCCGACAGGTTTTAGCACAGATACGCAGTATTTT
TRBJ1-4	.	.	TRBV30	CAWTGGGGKLFF	TGTGCCTGGACCGGGGGGGGAGGAAAACTGTTTTTT
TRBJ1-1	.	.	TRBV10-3	CAISDKGNTEAFF	TGTGCCATCAGTGATAAGGGGAACACTGAAGCTTTCTTT
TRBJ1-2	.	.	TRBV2	CASRGDAREGYTF	TGTGCCAGCAGGGGGGACGCTCGGGAAGGCTACACCTTC
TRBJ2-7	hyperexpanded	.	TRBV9	CASSVAGTPYEQYF	TGTGCCAGCAGCGTAGCTGGCACACCCTACGAGCAGTACTTC
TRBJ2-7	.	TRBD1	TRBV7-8	CASSLPGTGGRGEQYF	TGTGCCAGCAGCTTACCCGGGACAGGGGGCCGGGGGGAGCAGTACTTC
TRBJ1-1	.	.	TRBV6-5	CASSRDKNTEAFF	TGTGCCAGCAGCCGGGACAAGAACACTGAAGCTTTCTTT
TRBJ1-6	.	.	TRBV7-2	CASSLIGYSPLHF	TGTGCCAGCAGCTTAATTGGGTATTCACCCCTCCACTTT
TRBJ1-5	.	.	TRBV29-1	CSVVEGDPRQPQHF	TGCAGCGTCGTCGAAGGGGACCCACGTCAGCCCCAGCATTTT
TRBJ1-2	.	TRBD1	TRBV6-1	CASSASGGRGNYGYTF	TGTGCCAGCAGTGCGTCAGGGGGCAGGGGAAACTATGGCTACACCTTC
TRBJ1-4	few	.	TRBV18	CASSPAPTNEKLFF	TGTGCCAGCTCACCCGCACCAACTAATGAAAAACTGTTTTTT
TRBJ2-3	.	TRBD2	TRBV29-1	CSVSRGGTTDTQYF	TGCAGCGTTTCTCGCGGGGGGACCACAGATACGCAGTATTTT
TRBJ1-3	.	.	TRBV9	CASSVGGQGNTIYF	TGTGCCAGCAGCGTGGGGGGCCAGGGAAACACCATATATTTT
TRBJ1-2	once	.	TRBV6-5	CASSYRGYGYTF	TGTGCCAGCAGTTACCGGGGCTATGGCTACACCTTC
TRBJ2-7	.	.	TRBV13	CASSLGSREQYF	TGTGCCAGCAGCTTAGGCTCCCGGGAGCAGTACTTC
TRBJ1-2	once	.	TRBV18	CASSPPTGLYGYTF	TGTGCCAGCTCACCACCTACAGGGCTCTATGGCTACACCTTC